This T cell receptor (beta chain) is drawn from a study of blood T cells in healthy people across ages. Findings and caveats of the study: Naive CD4+ cells and diversity were both higher in long-lived donors than in aged donors.

Each donor gave roughly 9.2 milliliters of peripheral blood. Using a J-beta primer mix together with a sample-barcoded 5' primer, a second PCR was run for roughly 6 to 11 cycles. All samples yielded 3 million or more CDR3-containing paired-end reads. TCRdb redid the calling of the 5' RACE reads with MiXCR, one entry per CDR3 protein. The profile shows over 1,300,000 distinct CDR3 sequences, 59% of them singletons. To note about this clonotype: The antigen is not known.

The germline CDR1 and CDR2 sequences are MNHEY and SVGEGT. This CDR3 has 13 amino acids. V lost 2 bases, J lost 2 bases, and 7 bases lay in between. This chain connects TRBV6-2 or TRBV6-3 to TRBJ2-7, with D unresolved. This sequence originates from a man between 18 and 35 years old in good health. The sequencing sample was made of blood. The CDR3 loop is CASSYGDPYEQYF. In DNA, the CDR3 is TGTGCCAGCAGTTACGGGGATCCCTACGAGCAGTACTTC.